This T cell receptor (beta chain) was captured in a study of blood T cell repertoires in COVID-19. Study-level information: There were acute and convalescent COVID-19 samples, and they came from the United States, Italy and Spain.

Per the original methods: The assay estimated nucleated cells by amplifying reference gene primers. Here immunoSEQ multiplex PCR was the method, and the copy in TCRdb shows in-frame clones only, minus some. D and trimming come from the DNA, and the V and J calls and clone size come from that table. The sample has fewer than 450,000 clones, around 90% seen once. In its sample, this clone was seen once. Germline CDR1 reads SGHDN; CDR2 reads FVKESK. The CDR3 totals 14 residues. V was shortened by 0 bases and J by 5 bases, with 10 bases between the two germline ends. Participants were aged about 18 to 95 years, lived in about two dozen US areas, and enrolled virtually.

The receptor was isolated from a woman in her 40s with acute COVID-19. The sequenced material came from PBMCs or T cells enriched from blood (not recorded which). V usage is TRBV14 and J usage is TRBJ1-2; D gene unclear. The CDR3 spells CASSQDVQVYGYTF. CDR3 nucleotides: TGTGCCAGCAGCCAAGATGTACAAGTATATGGCTACACCTTC.